The entry below describes one T cell receptor beta chain. Its antigen is as yet unknown. CDR3 length equals 17 residues. Germline values: CDR1 LGHNT, CDR2 FRNRAP. Trimming shortened V by 2 bases and J by 0 bases, and 14 bases separated the two germline ends. Template switching added a universal primer binding site, and final cDNA carried unique molecular identifiers. In TCRdb, the 5' RACE reads were re-called with MiXCR into one record per CDR3 protein. This sample has some 300,000 distinct CDR3 sequences, with 9% to 15% found just once. These data are taken from a study of identical twins. Study-level findings and limits: Excess sharing between twins was weaker in beta out-of-frame sequences. The models systematically underestimated how much out-of-frame TCR alpha was shared in monozygotic twins.

In addition, the sample was reused for a study of yellow fever vaccine responses in identical twins.

The rearrangement joins TRBV12-5 to TRBJ1-3; TRBD1 might be the D (5 bases). This receptor was taken from a woman in her late teens or twenties in good health. The sequencing sample was made of CD8+ T cells sorted from blood. The CDR3 spells CASGLRRGGPSGNTIYF. In DNA, the CDR3 is TGTGCTAGTGGTTTGCGCCGGGGGGGACCCTCTGGAAACACCATATATTTT.